This is a list of T cell receptor beta chains from one sample in a study of HIV-infected patients and healthy controls. A single record per CDR3 protein comes from TCRdb applying MiXCR to the 5' RACE reads. The table lists 15,000 to 20,000 distinct CDR3 sequences, about 5% of them singletons, with 1.9% in the top ten. Material: blood. The receptor source for this set is an adult in good health. CDR3s include the opening cysteine and the closing phenylalanine or tryptophan. A D gene is named only where the DNA matches it firmly. Where a row states a size, it is once, few, many or the class of an expanded clone; other rows omit it.

CDR3 length	D gene	V gene	J gene	clone size	CDR3 protein	CDR3 DNA
16	-	TRBV11-1	TRBJ2-3	-	CASSLAADRETDTQYF	TGTGCCAGCAGCTTAGCGGCCGACAGAGAAACAGATACGCAGTATTTT
13	-	TRBV18	TRBJ1-5	few	CASSPQGNQPQHF	TGTGCCAGCTCTCCACAGGGTAATCAGCCCCAGCATTTT
17	-	TRBV11-2	TRBJ1-5	many	CASSLGPGFIGNQPQHF	TGTGCCAGCAGCTTAGGGCCAGGGTTCATCGGCAATCAGCCCCAGCATTTT
14	-	TRBV28	TRBJ1-5	many	CASSFQGGNQPQHF	TGTGCCAGCAGTTTTCAAGGGGGCAATCAGCCCCAGCATTTT
16	-	TRBV7-6	TRBJ2-3	-	CASSLPTSLSTDTQYF	TGTGCCAGCAGCTTACCAACTAGCCTTAGCACAGATACGCAGTATTTT
14	-	TRBV20-1	TRBJ1-1	many	CSARDYSVSGEVFF	TGCAGTGCTAGAGATTATTCGGTCAGCGGTGAAGTTTTCTTT
16	-	TRBV5-1	TRBJ1-2	many	CASSLAASTSPYGYTF	TGCGCCAGCAGCTTGGCGGCTTCTACTTCCCCCTATGGCTACACCTTC
15	-	TRBV6-2/TRBV6-3	TRBJ1-1	many	CASRDTGKVGTEAFF	TGTGCCAGCAGGGATACAGGGAAAGTCGGCACTGAAGCTTTCTTT
16	TRBD2	TRBV9	TRBJ2-3	many	CASSAGLAGSTDTQYF	TGTGCCAGCAGCGCAGGACTAGCGGGGAGCACAGATACGCAGTATTTT
16	TRBD2	TRBV5-1	TRBJ2-1	many	CASSLGTSGGAYEQFF	TGCGCCAGCAGCTTGGGGACTAGCGGGGGGGCATATGAGCAGTTCTTC
18	TRBD1	TRBV12-3/TRBV12-4	TRBJ1-5	-	CASSLARGQGVSNQPQHF	TGTGCCAGCAGTTTAGCGCGGGGACAGGGGGTCAGCAATCAGCCCCAGCATTTT
18	-	TRBV5-1	TRBJ1-1	medium-sized	CASSLYRDSGGRGTEAFF	TGCGCCAGCAGCTTATACAGAGACAGCGGGGGTCGTGGCACTGAAGCTTTCTTT
11	-	TRBV3-1	TRBJ1-1	medium-sized	CASSQANEAFF	TGTGCCAGCAGCCAAGCCAATGAAGCTTTCTTT
14	-	TRBV23-1	TRBJ1-5	many	CASSPWVPNQPQHF	TGCGCCAGCAGTCCTTGGGTTCCCAATCAGCCCCAGCATTTT
15	-	TRBV18	TRBJ2-7	many	CASSTSLGALDEQYF	TGTGCCAGCTCCACCAGCCTCGGTGCCTTGGACGAGCAGTACTTC
10	-	TRBV29-1	TRBJ1-1	many	CSVVEAEAFF	TGCAGCGTTGTGGAGGCTGAAGCTTTCTTT
12	-	TRBV20-1	TRBJ1-1	medium-sized	CSATQRRGEAFF	TGCAGTGCTACCCAGCGGCGGGGTGAGGCTTTCTTT
16	TRBD1	TRBV25-1	TRBJ2-5	-	CASSVAGTAALETQYF	TGTGCCAGCAGTGTCGCCGGGACAGCAGCGCTGGAGACCCAGTACTTC
14	TRBD1	TRBV7-6	TRBJ2-1	many	CASSVLTGASEQFF	TGTGCCAGCAGCGTACTCACAGGGGCTAGTGAGCAGTTCTTC
17	TRBD1	TRBV6-8	TRBJ1-5	many	CASSELPGQGAVQPQHF	TGTGCCAGCAGTGAACTACCGGGACAGGGGGCCGTTCAGCCCCAGCATTTT
15	-	TRBV6-2/TRBV6-3	TRBJ2-4	many	CASSYSGPAKNIQYF	TGTGCCAGCAGTTACTCAGGTCCCGCCAAAAACATTCAGTACTTC
14	-	TRBV5-1	TRBJ1-1	medium-sized	CASSLYRTNTEAFF	TGCGCCAGCAGCTTGTACAGGACGAACACTGAAGCTTTCTTT
14	-	TRBV3-1	TRBJ1-5	many	CASSQTGGNQPQHF	TGTGCCAGCAGCCAGACCGGCGGCAATCAGCCCCAGCATTTT
15	-	TRBV25-1	TRBJ2-3	many	CASSEQGMPADTQYF	TGTGCCAGCAGTGAACAGGGGATGCCCGCAGATACGCAGTATTTT
17	TRBD2	TRBV20-1	TRBJ2-1	many	CSARKGTSGGNYNEQFF	TGCAGTGCTAGAAAGGGGACTAGCGGGGGGAACTACAATGAGCAGTTCTTC
14	-	TRBV7-2	TRBJ1-1	many	CASSSEVRSTEAFF	TGTGCCAGCAGCTCAGAAGTCAGGAGCACTGAAGCTTTCTTT
13	-	TRBV11-2	TRBJ2-3	many	CASSLDFTDTQYF	TGTGCCAGCAGCCTGGACTTTACAGATACGCAGTATTTT
13	-	TRBV12-3/TRBV12-4	TRBJ1-3	medium-sized	CASEWGSGNTIYF	TGTGCCAGCGAGTGGGGCTCTGGAAACACCATATATTTT
13	-	TRBV3-1	TRBJ2-7	many	CASGNPPGTGQYF	TGTGCCAGCGGAAACCCTCCGGGGACTGGCCAGTACTTC
15	TRBD1	TRBV18	TRBJ1-1	many	CASSLMDRGITEAFF	TGTGCCAGCTCACTCATGGACAGGGGGATTACTGAAGCTTTCTTT
15	-	TRBV6-5	TRBJ1-2	many	CASKRTGGLVRGYTF	TGTGCCAGCAAGAGGACGGGGGGCTTAGTACGCGGCTACACCTTC
16	-	TRBV7-2	TRBJ1-4	many	CASSSSSHYGNEKLFF	TGTGCCAGCAGCTCATCCTCCCATTACGGCAATGAAAAACTGTTTTTT